This is a list of T cell receptor beta chains from one sample in a study of cytomegalovirus exposure and HLA in healthy donors. Profiling relied on immunoSEQ multiplex PCR, and the TCRdb table lists in-frame clones only, not all of them. The data hold 220,000 or so clones, with 70% to 80% observed a single time. Sequenced material: PBMCs. These receptor sequences come from a male donor in good health and CMV-seronegative. Both conserved end residues are part of each CDR3. D genes are given only for firm matches. The size entry is marked missing in some rows and otherwise reads once, few, many or a size class.

j_gene,abundance,v_gene,d_gene,CDR3nt,CDR3aa
TRBJ2-7,NA,TRBV6-1,NA,TGTGCCAGCAGTGAAGCCGGGGAACCCGAGCAGTACTTC,CASSEAGEPEQYF
TRBJ1-1,NA,TRBV5-1,TRBD1,TGCGCCAGCAGCCACAGCGGGACAGGGGGACGAAAGAACACTGAAGCTTTCTTT,CASSHSGTGGRKNTEAFF
TRBJ2-7,NA,TRBV12-5,NA,TGTGCTAGTGGTTCGCCGTCGGGAGACCGGGACCTCAGCCACCTATACGAGCAGTACTTC,CASGSPSGDRDLSHLYEQYF
TRBJ2-7,NA,TRBV4-1,NA,TGCGCCAGCAGCCAAGTTCCGGGGAACTACGAGCAGTACTTC,CASSQVPGNYEQYF
TRBJ1-1,few,TRBV5-1,NA,TGCGCCAGCAGCTTGGCGACAACGAACACTGAAGCTTTCTTT,CASSLATTNTEAFF
TRBJ1-1,NA,TRBV27,TRBD1,TGTGCCAGCAGTTTATCGTCTGGACAGGGGGTTTACACTGAAGCTTTCTTT,CASSLSSGQGVYTEAFF
TRBJ2-2,NA,TRBV6-5,NA,TGTGCCAGCAGTTCCGGCACCGGGGAGCTGTTTTTT,CASSSGTGELFF
TRBJ2-7,NA,TRBV29-1,TRBD2,TGCAGCGTTGAAGATAAACTAGCGGGAGTTCAGGGCGAGCAGTACTTC,CSVEDKLAGVQGEQYF
TRBJ1-4,NA,TRBV2,NA,TGTGCCAGCAGTGAAGCGGCTTCCCCCCGAGGAAAACTGTTTTTT,CASSEAASPRGKLFF
TRBJ1-1,few,TRBV27,TRBD1,TGTGCCAGCAGAGAACACCGGACAGGCGCGATTGAAGCTTTCTTT,CASREHRTGAIEAFF
TRBJ2-3,NA,TRBV2,TRBD1,TGTGCCAGCAGTCGACAGGGGCTCACAGATACGCAGTATTTT,CASSRQGLTDTQYF
TRBJ2-5,few,TRBV27,TRBD2,TGTGCCAGCAGTTTCGCGGGAGGTGAGACCCAGTACTTC,CASSFAGGETQYF
TRBJ2-1,NA,TRBV6-5,TRBD1,TGTGCCACCACCCAGGGGGTTGAGGAGTTCTTC,CATTQGVEEFF
TRBJ2-7,NA,TRBV9,TRBD2,TGTGCCAGCAGCGTAGGACTAGCGGGAAGATACGAGCAGTACTTC,CASSVGLAGRYEQYF
TRBJ1-3,NA,TRBV4-1,NA,TGCGCCAGCAGTTCAGAGGCCTCTGGAAACACCATATATTTT,CASSSEASGNTIYF
TRBJ2-3,NA,TRBV7-9,NA,TGTGCCAGCAGCCCAGGGACAGATACGCAGTATTTT,CASSPGTDTQYF
TRBJ1-5,NA,TRBV18,NA,TGTGCCAGCTCACGGGGGCGCGAAGGTCAGCCCCAGCATTTT,CASSRGREGQPQHF
TRBJ1-2,NA,TRBV5-1,TRBD1,TGCGCCAGCAGCTTGGAGGGGGCCGGCTATGGCTACACCTTC,CASSLEGAGYGYTF
TRBJ1-2,NA,TRBV11-2,TRBD1,TGTGCCAGCAGCTCGAGACAGGGACTTAACTATGGCTACACCTTC,CASSSRQGLNYGYTF
TRBJ2-2,NA,TRBV27,TRBD2,TGTGCCAGCAGTCTTATAGCGGGATGGGGCACCGGGGAGCTGTTTTTT,CASSLIAGWGTGELFF
TRBJ1-1,NA,TRBV29-1,NA,TGCAGCGTTTCCAGGGCGGACACTGAAGCTTTCTTT,CSVSRADTEAFF
TRBJ2-7,few,TRBV7-9,TRBD2,TGTGCCAGCAGCCTCACTGCGGTAGCGGGTTCCTACGAGCAGTACTTC,CASSLTAVAGSYEQYF
TRBJ1-5,NA,TRBV27,NA,TGTGCCAGCAGTAAACCTGGAGCTAATCAGCCCCAGCATTTT,CASSKPGANQPQHF
TRBJ1-5,NA,TRBV2,NA,TGTGCCAGCAGTGAGGAGGGGTATCAGCCCCAGCATTTT,CASSEEGYQPQHF
TRBJ2-7,few,TRBV18,TRBD2,TGTGCCAGCTCACCCGACGGGGGGGGTGTGCGCGAGCAGTACTTC,CASSPDGGGVREQYF
TRBJ2-6,NA,TRBV6-1,NA,TGTGCCAGCTGTGCATCTGGGGCCAACGTCCTGACTTTC,CASCASGANVLTF
TRBJ2-7,once,TRBV6-5,NA,TGTGCCAGCAGTTACGGGGAGCGCTACGAGCAGTACTTC,CASSYGERYEQYF
TRBJ1-2,NA,TRBV19,NA,TGTGCCAGTACCCCCGCGCAGGGGTTCTATGGCTACACCTTC,CASTPAQGFYGYTF
TRBJ2-5,NA,TRBV7-2,NA,TGTGCCAGCAGCTCGTATGAGACCCAGTACTTC,CASSSYETQYF
TRBJ1-5,NA,TRBV6-1,NA,TGTGCCAGCGCAAGGGGCATTATAAGCAATCAGCCCCAGCATTTT,CASARGIISNQPQHF
TRBJ1-6,NA,TRBV19,NA,TGTGCCAGTAGTATCTCGAGACAGACCTATAATTCACCCCTCCACTTT,CASSISRQTYNSPLHF
TRBJ1-2,NA,TRBV6-5,NA,TGTGCCAGCACCGACAGTCCCAACTATGGCTACACCTTC,CASTDSPNYGYTF
TRBJ2-1,NA,TRBV4-1,TRBD2,TGCGCCAGCAGCGCGGGACTAGCGCTAAGATTTTCCTACAATGAGCAGTTCTTC,CASSAGLALRFSYNEQFF
TRBJ2-1,NA,TRBV5-1,TRBD2,TGCGCCAGCAGCTTAGGACTAGCGGGAGGAGGAGGAACCTACAATGAGCAGTTCTTC,CASSLGLAGGGGTYNEQFF
TRBJ2-7,NA,TRBV6-1,NA,TGTGCCAGCAAGAGCGACTCCTACGAGCAGTACTTC,CASKSDSYEQYF
TRBJ2-4,few,TRBV6-5,NA,TGTGCCAGCAGTTACTCAGAGCTAGCCAAAAACATTCAGTACTTC,CASSYSELAKNIQYF